This is a list of T cell receptor beta chains from one sample in a study of shared clonotypes between healthy human individuals. Libraries were prepared by immunoSEQ multiplex PCR; TCRdb keeps only in-frame clonotypes and omits some of them. The sample has about 1 million clones; about 75% are singletons. The sequenced sample consisted of memory CD4+ T cells sorted from blood. The source is a man aged 18 to 35 in good health. The CDR3 runs from the conserved cysteine through the conserved F or W. The D gene is left open where the match is weak. For some rows the clone size is stated as once, few or many, or as a class when expanded; others skip it.

j_call v_call d_call clone_size cdr3_nt cdr3_aa
TRBJ1-1 TRBV27 TRBD1 . TGTGCCAGCAGGCTCGAGGGGACAGGGGTGACTGAAGCTTTCTTT CASRLEGTGVTEAFF
TRBJ1-3 TRBV7-9 . . TGTGCCAGCAGCTTCTTTGGCTTGAGCTCTGGAAACACCATATATTTT CASSFFGLSSGNTIYF
TRBJ2-3 TRBV10-3 . few TGTGCCATCAGTGAGTCCGGCTATGTCACAGATACGCAGTATTTT CAISESGYVTDTQYF
TRBJ2-7 TRBV6-1 . . TGTGCCAGCAGTGAACTGGAACTTAGCTCCTACGAGCAGTACTTC CASSELELSSYEQYF
TRBJ2-5 TRBV2 TRBD2 . TGTGCCAGCAAGAAGCGGGGGGGACAAGAGACCCAGTACTTC CASKKRGGQETQYF
TRBJ1-1 TRBV2 . few TGTGCCAGCGGGGGGAGAGCGGGTGAAGCTTTCTTT CASGGRAGEAFF
TRBJ2-6 TRBV28 . . TGTGCCAGCAGGGGGCCACTCTTCGACTCTGGGGCCAACGTCCTGACTTTC CASRGPLFDSGANVLTF
TRBJ2-7 TRBV2 TRBD1 . TGTGCCAGCAGCCGGGGACAGGGGAGCTACGAGCAGTACTTC CASSRGQGSYEQYF
TRBJ2-3 TRBV29-1 . . TGCAGCGTTGGGGCAGGGCTAGGACAAGGAACAGATACGCAGTATTTT CSVGAGLGQGTDTQYF
TRBJ1-1 TRBV28 . . TGTGCCAGCAGTTTTGAAGGAGCTCAGAGGAACACTGAAGCTTTCTTT CASSFEGAQRNTEAFF
TRBJ1-6 TRBV7-3 . . TGTGCCAGCTGTGGGGGGCCGGGGTCACCCCTCCACTTT CASCGGPGSPLHF
TRBJ2-1 TRBV7-2 TRBD2 once TGTGCCAGCAGCTCTAGCCTACTAGCGAACAATGAGCAGTTCTTC CASSSSLLANNEQFF
TRBJ1-1 TRBV4-3 . once TGCGCCAGCAGCCAAGAATATGGCAGGTACACTGAAGCTTTCTTT CASSQEYGRYTEAFF
TRBJ1-3 TRBV5-1 . . TGCGCCAGCAGCCCCCAGGGGATCAACACCATATATTTT CASSPQGINTIYF
TRBJ1-6 TRBV6-5 TRBD1 . TGTGCCACTCGACAGGGGGCAACACCCCTCCACTTT CATRQGATPLHF
TRBJ2-7 TRBV5-1 . . TGCGCCAGCAGCCCCACTGCATCTTCCTTGGAGCAGTACTTC CASSPTASSLEQYF
TRBJ1-1 TRBV19 . . TGTGCCAGTAGTATGCAGGGGCCCCGGGACACTGAAGCTTTCTTT CASSMQGPRDTEAFF
TRBJ2-4 TRBV28 . . TGTGCCAGCAGTTTAACGGGGCCCGCCAAAAACATTCAGTACTTC CASSLTGPAKNIQYF
TRBJ2-5 TRBV6-6 . . TGTGCCAGCAGTTCACCGGGGCAAGAGACCCAGTACTTC CASSSPGQETQYF
TRBJ2-3 TRBV7-7 . . TGTGCTAGCAGCTTAGGCTTACCCCCAGATACGCAGTATTTT CASSLGLPPDTQYF
TRBJ1-5 TRBV28 TRBD1 . TGTGCCAGCACCTTGACAGGGTACAATCAGCCCCAGCATTTT CASTLTGYNQPQHF
TRBJ1-1 TRBV29-1 . few TGCAGCGTTGAGAGGACAAGTTTGAACACTGAAGCTTTCTTT CSVERTSLNTEAFF
TRBJ1-1 TRBV7-9 TRBD1 . TGTGCCAGCAGGCGGGACAGGCAGAACACTGAAGCTTTCTTT CASRRDRQNTEAFF
TRBJ2-5 TRBV28 TRBD2 . TGTGCCAGCAGTTTATACGTAGCGGGGGGGAAGGGAGAGACCCAGTACTTC CASSLYVAGGKGETQYF
TRBJ2-2 TRBV11-2 TRBD2 . TGTGCCAGCAGCTCGCCGTGGAACCGGGCGCGGGGGTTGGCCGGGGAGCTGTTTTTT CASSSPWNRARGLAGELFF
TRBJ2-3 TRBV29-1 TRBD2 . TGCAGCGTTGGTGGGCTAGCGGGATCAGATACGCAGTATTTT CSVGGLAGSDTQYF
TRBJ2-7 TRBV11-2 . . TGTGCCAGCAGCTTAGGCGACTACTACGAGCAGTACTTC CASSLGDYYEQYF
TRBJ2-7 TRBV9 . . TGTGCCAGCAGCGTAGCAGTAGGGAGCGAGCAGTACTTC CASSVAVGSEQYF
TRBJ2-7 TRBV10-2 . few TGCGCCAGCAGTGAAGGGACCTACGAGCAGTACTTC CASSEGTYEQYF
TRBJ2-7 TRBV7-9 TRBD1 . TGTGCCAGCAGCCGGGACAGGGAGTTTGACGAGCAGTACTTC CASSRDREFDEQYF
TRBJ1-1 TRBV11-2 . few TGTGCCAGCAGCTTAGAATGGGGAATGGGCACTGAAGCTTTCTTT CASSLEWGMGTEAFF
TRBJ2-7 TRBV7-9 TRBD1 . TGTGCCAGCAGCCGGTATCAGGGGGCTTACGACGAGCAGTACTTC CASSRYQGAYDEQYF
TRBJ2-7 TRBV28 . . TGTGCCAGCCGAGGAGGGCGGGACGAGCAGTACTTC CASRGGRDEQYF
TRBJ1-5 TRBV10-3 . few TGTGCCATCAGTCCGGACGGTAGCAATCAGCCCCAGCATTTT CAISPDGSNQPQHF
TRBJ2-1 TRBV6-5 . . TGTGCCAGCAGCACTAAGCTCGAGCAGTTCTTC CASSTKLEQFF
TRBJ2-1 TRBV4-2 . . TGTGCCAGCAGCCAAGGGCTAGCGACTTACAATGAGCAGTTCTTC CASSQGLATYNEQFF
TRBJ1-2 TRBV2 . many TGTGCCAGCAGCAAGGGACCGTCTCCCTATGGCTACACCTTC CASSKGPSPYGYTF
TRBJ2-7 TRBV7-3 . few TGTGCCAGCAGCTCGGGACGCCAGGGCGAGCAGTACTTC CASSSGRQGEQYF
TRBJ1-1 TRBV27 . . TGTGCCAGCAGTTTAAGGTCGGGGACTGAAGCTTTCTTT CASSLRSGTEAFF
TRBJ2-5 TRBV5-6 TRBD2 . TGTGCCAGCAGCTTGGCCGCACTAGCGGGGATACAAGAGACCCAGTACTTC CASSLAALAGIQETQYF
TRBJ2-1 TRBV5-1 TRBD1 few TGCGCCAGCAGCCCCGGGACAGGGGCTGATGAGCAGTTCTTC CASSPGTGADEQFF
TRBJ2-3 TRBV6-5 . once TGTGCCAGCAGGTTGAGGCGCACAGATACGCAGTATTTT CASRLRRTDTQYF